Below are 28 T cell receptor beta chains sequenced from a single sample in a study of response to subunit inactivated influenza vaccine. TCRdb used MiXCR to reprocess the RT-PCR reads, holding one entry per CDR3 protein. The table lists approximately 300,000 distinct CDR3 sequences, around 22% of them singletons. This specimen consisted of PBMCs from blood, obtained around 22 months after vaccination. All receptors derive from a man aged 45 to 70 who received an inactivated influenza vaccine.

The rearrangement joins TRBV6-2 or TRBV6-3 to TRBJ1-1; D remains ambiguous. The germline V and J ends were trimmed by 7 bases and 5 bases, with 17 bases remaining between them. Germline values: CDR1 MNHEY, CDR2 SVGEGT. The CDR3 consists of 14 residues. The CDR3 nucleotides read TGTGCCAGCATTAAGACTCTCAAGGATACTGAAGCTTTCTTT. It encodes CASIKTLKDTEAFF.

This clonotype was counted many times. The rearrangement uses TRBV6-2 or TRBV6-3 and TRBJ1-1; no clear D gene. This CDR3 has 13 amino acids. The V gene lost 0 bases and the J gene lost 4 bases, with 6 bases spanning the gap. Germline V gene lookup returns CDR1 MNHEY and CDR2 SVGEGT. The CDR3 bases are TGTGCCAGCAGTTACTCGATCGGCACTGAAGCTTTCTTT. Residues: CASSYSIGTEAFF.

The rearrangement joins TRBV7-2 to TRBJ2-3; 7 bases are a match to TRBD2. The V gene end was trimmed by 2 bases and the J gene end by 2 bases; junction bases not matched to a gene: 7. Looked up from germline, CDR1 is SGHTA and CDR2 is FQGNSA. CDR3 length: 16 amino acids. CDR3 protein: CASSLSLGLLTDTQYF. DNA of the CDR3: TGTGCCAGCAGCTTATCGCTGGGACTACTCACAGATACGCAGTATTTT.

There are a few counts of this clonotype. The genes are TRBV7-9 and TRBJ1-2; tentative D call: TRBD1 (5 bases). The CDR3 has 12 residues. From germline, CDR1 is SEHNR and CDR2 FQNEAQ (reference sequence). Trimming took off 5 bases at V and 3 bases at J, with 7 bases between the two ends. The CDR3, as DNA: TGTGCCAGCAGCAGGGACGACTATGGCTACACCTTC. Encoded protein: CASSRDDYGYTF.

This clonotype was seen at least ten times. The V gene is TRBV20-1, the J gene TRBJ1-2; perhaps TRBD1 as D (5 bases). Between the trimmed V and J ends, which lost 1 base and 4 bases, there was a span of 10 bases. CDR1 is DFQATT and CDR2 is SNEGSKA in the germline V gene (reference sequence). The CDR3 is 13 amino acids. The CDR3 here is CSARVGGVYGYTF. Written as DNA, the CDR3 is TGCAGTGCTAGAGTGGGGGGGGTCTATGGCTACACCTTC.

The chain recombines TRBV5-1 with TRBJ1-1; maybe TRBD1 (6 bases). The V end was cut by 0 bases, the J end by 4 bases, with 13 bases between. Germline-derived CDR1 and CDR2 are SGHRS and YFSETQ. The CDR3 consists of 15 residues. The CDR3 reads CASSLVGGSGTEAFF. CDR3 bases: TGCGCCAGCAGCTTGGTGGGGGGCTCCGGCACTGAAGCTTTCTTT.

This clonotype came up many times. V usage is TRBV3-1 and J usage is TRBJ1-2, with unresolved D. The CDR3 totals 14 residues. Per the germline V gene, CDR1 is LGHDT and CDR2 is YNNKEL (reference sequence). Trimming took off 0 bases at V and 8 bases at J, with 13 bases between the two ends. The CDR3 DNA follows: TGTGCCAGCAGCCAAGATGCAGCCCGCGGAGGCTACACCTTC. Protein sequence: CASSQDAARGGYTF.

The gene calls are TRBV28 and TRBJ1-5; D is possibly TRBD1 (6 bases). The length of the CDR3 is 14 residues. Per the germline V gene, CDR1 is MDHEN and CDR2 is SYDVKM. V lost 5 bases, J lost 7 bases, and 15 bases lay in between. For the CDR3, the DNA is TGTGCCAGCAGTCCCAGAGGGACAAGACAGCCCCAGCATTTT. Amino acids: CASSPRGTRQPQHF.

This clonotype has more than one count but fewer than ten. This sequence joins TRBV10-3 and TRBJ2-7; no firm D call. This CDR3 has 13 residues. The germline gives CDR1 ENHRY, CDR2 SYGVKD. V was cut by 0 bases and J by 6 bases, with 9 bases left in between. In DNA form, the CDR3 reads TGTGCCATCAGTGAGTCGATGGTAGGCGAGCAGTACTTC. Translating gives CAISESMVGEQYF.

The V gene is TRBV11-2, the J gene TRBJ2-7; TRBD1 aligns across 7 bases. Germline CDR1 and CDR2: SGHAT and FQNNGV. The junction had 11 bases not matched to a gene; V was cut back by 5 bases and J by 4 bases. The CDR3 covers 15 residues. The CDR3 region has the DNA TGTGCCAGCAGCACCGAGACAGGGCTATTGTACGAGCAGTACTTC. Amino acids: CASSTETGLLYEQYF. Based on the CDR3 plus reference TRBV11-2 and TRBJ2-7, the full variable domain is EAGVAQSPRYKIIEKRQSVAFWCNPISGHATLYWYQQILGQGPKLLIQFQNNGVVDDSQLPKDRFSAERLKGVDSTLKIQPAKLEDSAVYLCASSTETGLLYEQYFGPGTRLTVT.

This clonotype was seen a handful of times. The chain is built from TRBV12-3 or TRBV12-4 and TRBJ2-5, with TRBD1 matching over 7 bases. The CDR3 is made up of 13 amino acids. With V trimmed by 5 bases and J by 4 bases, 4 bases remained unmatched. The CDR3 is CASSLGTAETQYF. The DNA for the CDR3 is TGTGCCAGCAGTCTTGGGACAGCAGAGACCCAGTACTTC.

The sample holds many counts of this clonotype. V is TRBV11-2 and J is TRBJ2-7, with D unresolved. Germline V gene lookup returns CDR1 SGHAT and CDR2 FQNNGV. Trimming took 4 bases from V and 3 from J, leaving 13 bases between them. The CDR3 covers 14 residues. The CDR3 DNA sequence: TGTGCCAGCAGCTCCTTACGTTGGGACTACGAGCAGTACTTC. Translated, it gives CASSSLRWDYEQYF.

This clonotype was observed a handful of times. CDR3 sequence reads: CAISETLAQNYGYTF. CDR3 DNA sequence: TGTGCCATCAGTGAGACACTAGCCCAAAACTATGGCTACACCTTC. The chain carries TRBV10-3 and TRBJ1-2; no reliable D call. The V and J ends lost 2 bases and 2 bases respectively, with 12 bases between them. The germline CDR1 and CDR2 sequences are ENHRY and SYGVKD. The CDR3 has 15 residues.

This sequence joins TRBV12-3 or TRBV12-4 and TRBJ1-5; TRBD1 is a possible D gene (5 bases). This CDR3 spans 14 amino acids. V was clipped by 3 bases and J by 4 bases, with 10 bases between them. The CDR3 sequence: CASSFSPGNQPQHF. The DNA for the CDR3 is TGTGCCAGCAGTTTCTCTCCAGGGAATCAGCCCCAGCATTTT.

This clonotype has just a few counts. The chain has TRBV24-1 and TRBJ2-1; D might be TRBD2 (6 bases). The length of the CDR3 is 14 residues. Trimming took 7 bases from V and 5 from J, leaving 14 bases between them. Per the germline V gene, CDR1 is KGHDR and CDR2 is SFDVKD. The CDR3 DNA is TGTGCCACCAGAGATACCGGGGGAGACAATGAGCAGTTCTTC. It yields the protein CATRDTGGDNEQFF.

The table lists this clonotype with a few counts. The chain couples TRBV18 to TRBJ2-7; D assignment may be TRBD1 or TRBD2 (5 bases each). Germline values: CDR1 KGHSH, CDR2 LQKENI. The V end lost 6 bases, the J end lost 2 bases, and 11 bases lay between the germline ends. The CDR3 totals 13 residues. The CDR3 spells CASSYGTAYEQYF. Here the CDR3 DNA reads TGTGCCAGCTCGTACGGGACCGCCTACGAGCAGTACTTC.

For the CDR3, the DNA is TGTGCCACTCATGGGAGGGCAGATGCCTACGAGCAGTACTTC. Residues: CATHGRADAYEQYF. This chain joins TRBV10-3 and TRBJ2-7; 7 bases are a match to TRBD2. The germline CDR1 and CDR2 sequences are ENHRY and SYGVKD. V shed 10 bases and J 2 bases; nucleotides not matched to a gene: 11. The CDR3 is made up of 14 amino acids.

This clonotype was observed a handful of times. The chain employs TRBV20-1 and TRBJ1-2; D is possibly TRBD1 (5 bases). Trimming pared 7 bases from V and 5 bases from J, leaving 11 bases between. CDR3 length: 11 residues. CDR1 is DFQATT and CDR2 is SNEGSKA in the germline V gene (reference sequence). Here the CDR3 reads CSGDGGYGYTF. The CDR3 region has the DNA TGCAGTGGAGACGGGGGGTATGGCTACACCTTC.

The CDR3 coding sequence is TGTGCCAGCAGTTACTCGACAGCGGGAGGGAAAGAGACCCAGTACTTC. This encodes CASSYSTAGGKETQYF. V and J are TRBV6-5 and TRBJ2-5; 10 bases match TRBD2. From germline, CDR1 is MNHEY and CDR2 SVGAGI. The CDR3 consists of 16 residues. Trimming cost V 0 bases and J 3 bases; bases outside gene matches: 4.

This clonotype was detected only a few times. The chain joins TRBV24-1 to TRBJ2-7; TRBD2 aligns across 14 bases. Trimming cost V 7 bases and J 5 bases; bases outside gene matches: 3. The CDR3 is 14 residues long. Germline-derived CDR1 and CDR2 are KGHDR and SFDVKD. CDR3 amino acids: CATRGLAGVHEQYF. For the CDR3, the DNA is TGTGCCACCAGGGGACTAGCGGGAGTGCACGAGCAGTACTTC.

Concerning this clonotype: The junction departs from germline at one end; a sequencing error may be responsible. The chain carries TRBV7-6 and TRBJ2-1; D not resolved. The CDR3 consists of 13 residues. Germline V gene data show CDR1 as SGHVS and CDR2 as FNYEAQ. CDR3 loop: CAGSSRLNNEQFF. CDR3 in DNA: TGTGCCGGCAGCTCACGACTTAACAATGAGCAGTTCTTC.

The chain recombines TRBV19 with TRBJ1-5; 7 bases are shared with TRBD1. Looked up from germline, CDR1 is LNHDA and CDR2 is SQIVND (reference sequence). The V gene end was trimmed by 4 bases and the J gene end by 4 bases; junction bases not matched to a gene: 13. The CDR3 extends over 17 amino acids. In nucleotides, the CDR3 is TGTGCCAGTAGTAACAGCTGGACAGGCCGAAGGAATCAGCCCCAGCATTTT. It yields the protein CASSNSWTGRRNQPQHF.

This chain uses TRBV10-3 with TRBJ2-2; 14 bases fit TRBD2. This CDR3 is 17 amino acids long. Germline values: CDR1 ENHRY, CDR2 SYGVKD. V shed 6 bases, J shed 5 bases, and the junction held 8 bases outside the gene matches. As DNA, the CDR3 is TGTGCCATCAGCCCTGCCGGGACTAGCGGGAGAACCGGGGAGCTGTTTTTT. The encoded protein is CAISPAGTSGRTGELFF.

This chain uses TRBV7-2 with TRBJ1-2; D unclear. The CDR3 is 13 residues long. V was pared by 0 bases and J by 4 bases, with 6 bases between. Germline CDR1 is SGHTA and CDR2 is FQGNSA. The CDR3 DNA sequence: TGTGCCAGCAGCTTAGCCTTGGGCTATGGCTACACCTTC. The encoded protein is CASSLALGYGYTF.

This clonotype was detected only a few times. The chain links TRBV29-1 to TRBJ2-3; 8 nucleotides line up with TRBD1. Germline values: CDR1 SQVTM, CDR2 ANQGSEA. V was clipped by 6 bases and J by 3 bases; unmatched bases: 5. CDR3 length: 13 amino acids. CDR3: CSVGQVLTDTQYF. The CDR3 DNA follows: TGCAGCGTGGGACAGGTTTTGACAGATACGCAGTATTTT.

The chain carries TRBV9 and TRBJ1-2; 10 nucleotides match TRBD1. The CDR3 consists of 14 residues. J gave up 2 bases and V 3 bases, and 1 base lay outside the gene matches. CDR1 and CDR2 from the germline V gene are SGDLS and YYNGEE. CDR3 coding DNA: TGTGCCAGCAGCGCGGGACAGGGGAACTATGGCTACACCTTC. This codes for CASSAGQGNYGYTF.

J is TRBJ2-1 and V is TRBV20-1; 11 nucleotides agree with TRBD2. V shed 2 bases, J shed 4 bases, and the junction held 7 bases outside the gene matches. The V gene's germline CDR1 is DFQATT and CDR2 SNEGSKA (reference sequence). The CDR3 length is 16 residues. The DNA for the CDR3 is TGCAGTGCTAGACCTAATAGCGGGGGGGCTTACAATGAGCAGTTCTTC. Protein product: CSARPNSGGAYNEQFF.

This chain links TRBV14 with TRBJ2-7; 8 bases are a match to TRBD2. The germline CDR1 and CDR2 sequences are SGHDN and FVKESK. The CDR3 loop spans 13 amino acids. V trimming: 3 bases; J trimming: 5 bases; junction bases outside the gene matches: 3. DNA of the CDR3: TGTGCCAGCAGCCACGGACTAGCCCACGAGCAGTACTTC. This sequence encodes CASSHGLAHEQYF.